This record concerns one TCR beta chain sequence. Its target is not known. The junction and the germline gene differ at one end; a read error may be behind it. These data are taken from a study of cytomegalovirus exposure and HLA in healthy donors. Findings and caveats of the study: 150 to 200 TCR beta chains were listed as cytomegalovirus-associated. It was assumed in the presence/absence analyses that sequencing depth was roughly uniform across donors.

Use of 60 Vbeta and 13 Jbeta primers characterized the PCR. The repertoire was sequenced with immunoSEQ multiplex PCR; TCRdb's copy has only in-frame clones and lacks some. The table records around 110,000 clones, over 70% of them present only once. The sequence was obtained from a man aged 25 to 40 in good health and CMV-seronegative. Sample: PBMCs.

The CDR3 DNA reads TGTGCCTGGACGAGACAGGGCTATGGCTGCACCTTC. Residues: CAWTRQGYGCTF. The V call is TRBV30, the J call TRBJ1-2, with 7 bases identical to TRBD1. This CDR3 is 12 amino acids long. Per germline, CDR1 GTSNPN and CDR2 SVGIG (reference sequence). Based on the CDR3 plus reference TRBV30 and TRBJ1-2, the full variable domain is SQTIHQWPATLVQPVGSPLSLECTVEGTSNPNLYWYRQAAGRGLQLLFYSVGIGQISSEVPQNLSASRPQDRQFILSSKKLLLSDSGFYLCAWTRQGYGCTFGSGTRLTVV.